The rows below give T cell receptor beta chains drawn from one sample of a study of shared clonotypes between healthy human individuals. This table comes from immunoSEQ multiplex PCR, and its TCRdb copy is limited to in-frame clones, with some not included. The data hold about 2 million clones, with less than 95% observed a single time. The sequenced sample was naive CD8+ T cells sorted from blood. The source is a man between 18 and 29 years old in good health. Each CDR3 is given with its conserved first and last residue. Each record gives: D gene, clone size, V gene, CDR3 protein. A D gene is named only where the DNA matches it firmly. Clone size, where shown, is once, few, many, or a class for clones that have expanded.

NA	once	TRBV7-9	CASSLGGSEETQYF
TRBD2	NA	TRBV27	CASSSRGLAGTYEQYF
NA	NA	TRBV27	CASSLSGDEAFF
NA	NA	TRBV9	CASSVDGDPYEQYF
NA	NA	TRBV4-3	CASSQDWGDEQFF
TRBD1	NA	TRBV2	CASRLGQNYEQYF
TRBD1	NA	TRBV9	CASSVAPKRQGADNEQFF
NA	NA	TRBV9	CASSTGLFGDEQYF
NA	NA	TRBV19	CASSGESLAYTDTQYF
NA	once	TRBV5-6	CASSFRNRVYEQYF
TRBD1	once	TRBV27	CASSPRTGGNNEQFF
NA	NA	TRBV11-2	CASSPQGHLPYEQYF
TRBD2	NA	TRBV7-8	CASSRASGGGSSYNEQFF
TRBD1	once	TRBV6-5	CASSPGQGYYEQYF
NA	NA	TRBV28	CASSLSGMNTEAFF
NA	NA	TRBV11-1	CASSLEENQPQHF
NA	NA	TRBV19	CASSIVGREPDSPETQYF
NA	NA	TRBV5-4	CASSQWPGELFF
TRBD1	once	TRBV13	CASSNRQGFDTEAFF
TRBD1	NA	TRBV13	CASSLGVRGEGQGEPDTQYF
NA	NA	TRBV4-2	CASSQEQGGSPLHF
TRBD1	NA	TRBV4-2	CASSQEGTGPFF
NA	NA	TRBV4-2	CASSQGNYEQYF
NA	NA	TRBV27	CASSLGPGASNQPQHF
TRBD2	NA	TRBV13	CASSPTSGWTDTQYF
NA	NA	TRBV9	CASSEGIGQGMDTQYF
NA	NA	TRBV25-1	CASSPLGWANTGELFF
NA	NA	TRBV30	CAWNVGFTDTQYF
NA	NA	TRBV5-3	CATQTGRMNTEAFF
NA	NA	TRBV7-8	CASSLGAGWTYEQYF
NA	NA	TRBV11-2	CASSAELYEQYF
TRBD1	NA	TRBV7-9	CASSSALGTGDGGELFF
NA	NA	TRBV19	CASSINSIAYNEQFF
NA	NA	TRBV6-1	CASSELAGAFF
NA	NA	TRBV10-3	CAMTGEGALGEQFF
NA	NA	TRBV27	CASSFPGIEAFF
NA	NA	TRBV27	CATKNRGALEQYF
TRBD1	NA	TRBV6-1	CATQQGLNTEAFF
TRBD1	NA	TRBV4-2	CASSQDVTSGQPFYEQYF
NA	NA	TRBV6-5	CASSYSPQVNYGYTF
NA	NA	TRBV5-1	CASSRTDSESYEQYF
TRBD1	NA	TRBV9	CASSVASDRGYEQYF
NA	NA	TRBV11-2	CASSLTARGDTQYF
NA	NA	TRBV6-5	CASSYGGSTDTQYF
NA	NA	TRBV11-2	CASEGPHSNEQFF